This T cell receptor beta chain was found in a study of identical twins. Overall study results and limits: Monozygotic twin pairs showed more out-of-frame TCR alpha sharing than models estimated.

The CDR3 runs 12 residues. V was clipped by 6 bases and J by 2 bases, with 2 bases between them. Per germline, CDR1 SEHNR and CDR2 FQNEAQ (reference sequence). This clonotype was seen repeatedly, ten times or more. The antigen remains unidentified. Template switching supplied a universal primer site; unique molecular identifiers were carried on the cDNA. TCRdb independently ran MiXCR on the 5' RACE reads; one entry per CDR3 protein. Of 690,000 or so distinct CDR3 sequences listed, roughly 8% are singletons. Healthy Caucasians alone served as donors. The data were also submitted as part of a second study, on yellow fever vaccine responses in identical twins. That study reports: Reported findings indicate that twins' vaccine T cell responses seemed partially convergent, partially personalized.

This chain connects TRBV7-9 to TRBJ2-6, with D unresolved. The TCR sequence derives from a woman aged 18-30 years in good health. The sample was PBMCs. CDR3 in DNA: TGTGCCAGCAGGGCTGGGGCCAACGTCCTGACTTTC. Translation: CASRAGANVLTF.